The clone carrying this T cell receptor (beta chain) was recorded only once. Germline CDR1 KGHSH, CDR2 LQKENI. This CDR3 is built from 15 residues. The V end lost 1 base, the J end lost 3 bases, and 10 bases lay between the germline ends. The sample belongs to a study of shared clonotypes between healthy human individuals. Assay execution proceeded at the deep level. Profiling relied on immunoSEQ multiplex PCR, and the TCRdb table lists in-frame clones only, not all of them. Of hundreds of thousands of clones in the sample, roughly 95% were seen once. Sequencing was performed on naive CD4+ T cells sorted from blood. Subset in this sample: CD45RA+ positively selected. The J gene is TRBJ1-5, the V gene TRBV18; D call uncertain. The TCR was taken from a woman under 40 in good health. The CDR3 nucleotides read TGTGCCAGCTCACCACGGACTGGAAACAATCAGCCCCAGCATTTT. Its protein product is CASSPRTGNNQPQHF.